This T cell receptor (beta chain) emerged from a study of T-cell memory formation after mild COVID-19. Overall study: Among the donors, TCR clusters were largely specific to each donor. Study-wide results and limits: Clones which contracted sat mainly in CM and EM if CD4+, and in EMRA if CD8+. Some responding clones appeared in pre-infection memory, suggesting cross-reactive memory joined.

Constant-segment primers served in 5'RACE that generated TCR alpha and TCR beta cDNA libraries bearing sample barcodes and UMIs. TCRdb processed the 5' RACE reads anew with MiXCR; each CDR3 protein has one entry. The sample records about 270,000 distinct CDR3 sequences, 15% being singletons. V lost 1 base, J lost 6 bases, and 9 bases stayed unmatched. The CDR3 has 15 residues. Germline assignment: CDR1 SGHRS and CDR2 YFSETQ. This clonotype was seen a few times. What it binds is unknown. What was sequenced was PBMCs or a T cell subset sorted from them (not recorded which). This rearrangement joins TRBV5-1 to TRBJ1-2, with 7 bases fitting TRBD1. The sequence came from an adult woman who had mild COVID-19 (a few samples of this study predate the infection). Cell type and time point are not known. CDR3 nucleotides: TGCGCCAGCAGCTTGCAGGGGGATGGAAGAGATGGCTACACCTTC. Encoded protein: CASSLQGDGRDGYTF.